The following is a TCR beta chain sequence with its context. There are 16 residues in the CDR3. The germline V gene has CDR1 SGHTA and CDR2 FQGNSA. Trimming at V came to 0 bases and at J to 4 bases, leaving 5 bases not matched to a gene. These data are taken from a study of blood T cell repertoires in COVID-19. Per the authors' pipeline: Using reference gene primer amplification, nucleated cell counts were estimated. The method was immunoSEQ multiplex PCR; TCRdb's version includes in-frame clones alone and lacks a portion of them. That table furnishes V, J and clone size, whereas the DNA furnished D and trimming. Of hundreds of thousands of clones in the sample, around nine tenths are singletons; the top ten hold around 2.9%.

The chain links TRBV7-2 to TRBJ2-7; 11 nucleotides agree with TRBD2. The sequence came from a human donor in a cohort sampled during active COVID-19. Material for sequencing was peripheral blood. The CDR3 protein is CASSLAAGTSGYEQYF. In DNA, the CDR3 is TGTGCCAGCAGCTTAGCGGCCGGGACTAGCGGTTACGAGCAGTACTTC.